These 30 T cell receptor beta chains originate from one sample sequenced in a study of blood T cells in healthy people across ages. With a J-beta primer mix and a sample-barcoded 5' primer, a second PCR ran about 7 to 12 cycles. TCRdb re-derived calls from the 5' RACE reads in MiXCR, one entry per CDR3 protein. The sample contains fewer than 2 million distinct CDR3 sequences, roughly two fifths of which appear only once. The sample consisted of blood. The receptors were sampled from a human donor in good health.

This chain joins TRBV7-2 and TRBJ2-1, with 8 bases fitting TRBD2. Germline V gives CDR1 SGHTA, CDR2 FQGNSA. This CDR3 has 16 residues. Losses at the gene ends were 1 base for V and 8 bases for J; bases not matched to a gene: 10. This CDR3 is CASSLELRGGFYEQFF. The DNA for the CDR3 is TGTGCCAGCAGCTTAGAATTACGGGGGGGCTTTTATGAGCAGTTCTTC.

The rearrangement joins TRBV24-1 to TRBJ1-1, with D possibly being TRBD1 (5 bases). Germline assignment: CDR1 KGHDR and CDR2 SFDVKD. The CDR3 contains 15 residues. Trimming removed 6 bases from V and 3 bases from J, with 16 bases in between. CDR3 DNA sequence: TGTGCCACCAGTAGAACAGGCGAAACGGACACTGAAGCTTTCTTT. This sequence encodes CATSRTGETDTEAFF.

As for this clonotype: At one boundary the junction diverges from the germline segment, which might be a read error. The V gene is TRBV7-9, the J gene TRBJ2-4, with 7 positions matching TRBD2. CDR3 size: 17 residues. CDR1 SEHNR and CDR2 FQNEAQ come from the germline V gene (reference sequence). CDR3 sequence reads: CANSPRLASTAKNIQYF. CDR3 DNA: TGTGCCAACAGCCCTAGACTAGCTAGTACAGCCAAAAACATTCAGTACTTC.

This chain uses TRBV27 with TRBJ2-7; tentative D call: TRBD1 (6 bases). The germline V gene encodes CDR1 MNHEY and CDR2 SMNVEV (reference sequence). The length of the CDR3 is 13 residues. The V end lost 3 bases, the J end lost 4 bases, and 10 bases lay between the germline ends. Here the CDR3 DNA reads TGTGCCAGCAGTTTCGTACAGGGTTACGAGCAGTACTTC. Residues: CASSFVQGYEQYF.

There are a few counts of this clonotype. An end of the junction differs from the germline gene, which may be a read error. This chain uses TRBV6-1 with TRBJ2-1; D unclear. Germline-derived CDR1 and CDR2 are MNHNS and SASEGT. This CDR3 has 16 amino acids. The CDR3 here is CASSEAWIRPYNEQFF. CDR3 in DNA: TGTGCCAGCAGTGAAGCTTGGATTCGTCCCTACAATGAACAGTTCTTC.

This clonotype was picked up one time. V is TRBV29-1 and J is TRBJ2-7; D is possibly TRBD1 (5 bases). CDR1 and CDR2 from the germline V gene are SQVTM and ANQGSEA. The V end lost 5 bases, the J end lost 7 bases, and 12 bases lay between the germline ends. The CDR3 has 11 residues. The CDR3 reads CSVQGRGEQYF. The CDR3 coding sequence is TGCAGCGTTCAGGGAAGGGGTGAGCAGTACTTC.

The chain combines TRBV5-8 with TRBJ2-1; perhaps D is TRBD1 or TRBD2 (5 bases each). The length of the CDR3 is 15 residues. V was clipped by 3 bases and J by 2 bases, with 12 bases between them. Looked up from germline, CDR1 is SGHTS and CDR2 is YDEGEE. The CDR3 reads CASSSLGEAYNEQFF. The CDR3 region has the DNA TGTGCCAGCAGCTCCTTGGGGGAAGCCTACAATGAGCAGTTCTTC. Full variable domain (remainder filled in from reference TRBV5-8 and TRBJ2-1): EAGVTQSPTHLIKTRGQQATLRCSPISGHTSVYWYQQALGLGLQFLLWYDEGEERNRGNFPPRFSGRQFPNYSSELNVNALELEDSALYLCASSSLGEAYNEQFFGPGTRLTVL.

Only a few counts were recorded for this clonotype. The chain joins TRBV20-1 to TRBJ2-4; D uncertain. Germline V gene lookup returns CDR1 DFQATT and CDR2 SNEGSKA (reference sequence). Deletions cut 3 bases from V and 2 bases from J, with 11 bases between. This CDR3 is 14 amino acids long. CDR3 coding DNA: TGCAGTGCTAGGGGGTTGGGGACCAAAAACATTCAGTACTTC. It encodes CSARGLGTKNIQYF.

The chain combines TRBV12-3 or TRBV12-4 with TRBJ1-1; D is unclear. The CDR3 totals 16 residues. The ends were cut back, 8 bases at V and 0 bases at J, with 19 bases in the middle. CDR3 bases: TGTGCCAGCGCCTCGCGGGCAGAACCGATGAACACTGAAGCTTTCTTT. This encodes CASASRAEPMNTEAFF.

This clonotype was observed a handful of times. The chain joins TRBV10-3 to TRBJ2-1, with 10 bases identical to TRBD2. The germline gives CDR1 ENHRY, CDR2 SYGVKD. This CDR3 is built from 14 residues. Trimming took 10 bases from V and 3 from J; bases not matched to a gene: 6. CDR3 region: CATTLAGDYNEQFF. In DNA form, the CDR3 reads TGTGCCACGACTCTAGCGGGGGACTACAATGAGCAGTTCTTC.

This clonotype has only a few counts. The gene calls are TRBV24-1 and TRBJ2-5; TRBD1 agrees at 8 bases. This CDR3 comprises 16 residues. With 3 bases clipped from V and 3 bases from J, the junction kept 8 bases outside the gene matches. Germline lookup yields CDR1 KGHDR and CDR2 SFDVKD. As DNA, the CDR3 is TGTGCCACCAGTGATCGGACAGGGAAGGGTGAAGAGACCCAGTACTTC. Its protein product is CATSDRTGKGEETQYF.

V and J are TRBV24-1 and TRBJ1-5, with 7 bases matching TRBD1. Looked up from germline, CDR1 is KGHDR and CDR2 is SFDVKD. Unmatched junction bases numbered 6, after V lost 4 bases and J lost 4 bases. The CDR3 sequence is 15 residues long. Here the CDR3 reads CATSDGQGGNQPQHF. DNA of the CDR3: TGTGCCACCAGTGACGGGCAGGGGGGAAATCAGCCCCAGCATTTT.

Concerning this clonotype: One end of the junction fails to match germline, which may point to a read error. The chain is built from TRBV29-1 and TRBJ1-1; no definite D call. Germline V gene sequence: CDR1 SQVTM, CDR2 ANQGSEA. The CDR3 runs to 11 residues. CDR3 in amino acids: CSGRGNAEAFF. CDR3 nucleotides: TGCAGCGGTAGAGGGAACGCTGAAGCTTTCTTT.

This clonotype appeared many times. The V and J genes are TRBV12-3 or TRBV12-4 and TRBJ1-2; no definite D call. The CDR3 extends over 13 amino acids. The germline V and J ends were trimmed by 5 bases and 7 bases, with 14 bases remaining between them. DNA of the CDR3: TGTGCCAGCAGTCCGCGGGAGAGCGGTGGCTACACCTTC. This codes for CASSPRESGGYTF.

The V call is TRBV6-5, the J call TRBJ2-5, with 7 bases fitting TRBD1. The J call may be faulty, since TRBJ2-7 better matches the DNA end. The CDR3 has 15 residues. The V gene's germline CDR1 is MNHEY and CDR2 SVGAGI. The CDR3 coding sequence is TGTGCCAGCAGTTACTTAGGGGACAGTCCTTACGAGCAGTACTTC. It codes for CASSYLGDSPYEQYF.

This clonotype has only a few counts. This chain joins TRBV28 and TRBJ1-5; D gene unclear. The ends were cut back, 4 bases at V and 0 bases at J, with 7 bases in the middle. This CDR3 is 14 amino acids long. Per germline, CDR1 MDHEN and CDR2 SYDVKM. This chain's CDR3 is CASSSPHSNQPQHF. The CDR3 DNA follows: TGTGCCAGCAGTTCCCCTCATAGCAATCAGCCCCAGCATTTT.

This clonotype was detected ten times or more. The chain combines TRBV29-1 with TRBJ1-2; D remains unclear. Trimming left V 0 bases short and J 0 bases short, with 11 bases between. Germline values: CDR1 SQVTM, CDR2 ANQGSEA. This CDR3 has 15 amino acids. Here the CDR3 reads CSVEDWEIANYGYTF. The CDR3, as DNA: TGCAGCGTTGAAGATTGGGAGATAGCTAACTATGGCTACACCTTC.

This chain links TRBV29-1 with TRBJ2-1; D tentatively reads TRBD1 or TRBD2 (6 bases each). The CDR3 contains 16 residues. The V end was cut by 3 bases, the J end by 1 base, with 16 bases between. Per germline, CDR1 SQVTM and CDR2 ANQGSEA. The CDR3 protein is CSVDRRGTLSYNEQFF. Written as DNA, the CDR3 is TGCAGCGTTGATAGGAGGGGGACCCTATCCTACAATGAGCAGTTCTTC.

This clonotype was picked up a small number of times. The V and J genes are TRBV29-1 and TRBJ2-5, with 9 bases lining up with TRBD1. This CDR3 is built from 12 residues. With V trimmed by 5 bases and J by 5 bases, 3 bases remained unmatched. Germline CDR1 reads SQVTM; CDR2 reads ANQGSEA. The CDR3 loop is CSVTGGIETQYF. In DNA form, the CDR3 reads TGCAGCGTTACAGGGGGCATCGAGACCCAGTACTTC.

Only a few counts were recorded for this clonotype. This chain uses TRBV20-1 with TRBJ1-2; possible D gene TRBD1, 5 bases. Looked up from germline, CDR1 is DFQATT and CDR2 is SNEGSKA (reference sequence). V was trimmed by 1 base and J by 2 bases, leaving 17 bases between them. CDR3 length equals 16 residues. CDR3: CSARVRGRPLNYGYTF. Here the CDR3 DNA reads TGCAGTGCTAGAGTGCGGGGACGGCCTCTGAACTATGGCTACACCTTC.

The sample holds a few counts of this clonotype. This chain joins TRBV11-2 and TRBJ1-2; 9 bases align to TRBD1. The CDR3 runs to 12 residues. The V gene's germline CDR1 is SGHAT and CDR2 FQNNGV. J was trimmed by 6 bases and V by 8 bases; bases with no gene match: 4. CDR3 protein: CASVTGGDGYTF. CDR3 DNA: TGTGCCAGCGTTACAGGGGGCGATGGCTACACCTTC.

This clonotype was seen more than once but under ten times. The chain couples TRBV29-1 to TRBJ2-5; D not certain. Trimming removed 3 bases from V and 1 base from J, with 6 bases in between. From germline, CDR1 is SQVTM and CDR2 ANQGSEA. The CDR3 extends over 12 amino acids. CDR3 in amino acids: CSVEAVQETQYF. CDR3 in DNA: TGCAGCGTTGAGGCAGTCCAAGAGACCCAGTACTTC. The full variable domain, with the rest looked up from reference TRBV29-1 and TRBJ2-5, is SAVISQKPSRDICQRGTSLTIQCQVDSQVTMMFWYRQQPGQSLTLIATANQGSEATYESGFVIDKFPISRPNLTFSTLTVSNMSPEDSSIYLCSVEAVQETQYFGPGTRLLVL.

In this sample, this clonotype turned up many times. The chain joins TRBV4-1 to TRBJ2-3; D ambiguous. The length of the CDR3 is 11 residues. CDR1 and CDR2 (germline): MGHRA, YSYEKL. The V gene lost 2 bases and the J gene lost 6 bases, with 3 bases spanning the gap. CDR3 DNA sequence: TGCGCCAGCAGCCAAAGTGATACGCAGTATTTT. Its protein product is CASSQSDTQYF.

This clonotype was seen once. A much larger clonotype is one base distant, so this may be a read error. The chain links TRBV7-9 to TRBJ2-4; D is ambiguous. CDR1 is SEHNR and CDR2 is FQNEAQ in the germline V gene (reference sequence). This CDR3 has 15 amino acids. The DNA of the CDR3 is TGTGTCAGCAGCTTAGACCCTGCCCGGTCAAGCATTCAGTACTTC. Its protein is CVSSLDPARSSIQYF.

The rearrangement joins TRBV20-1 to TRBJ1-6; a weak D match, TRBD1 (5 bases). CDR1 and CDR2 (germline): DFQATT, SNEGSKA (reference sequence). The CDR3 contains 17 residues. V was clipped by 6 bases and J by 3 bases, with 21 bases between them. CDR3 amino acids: CSALPGQVVIYNSPLHF. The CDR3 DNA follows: TGCAGTGCCCTTCCGGGGCAGGTCGTGATCTATAATTCACCCCTCCACTTT.

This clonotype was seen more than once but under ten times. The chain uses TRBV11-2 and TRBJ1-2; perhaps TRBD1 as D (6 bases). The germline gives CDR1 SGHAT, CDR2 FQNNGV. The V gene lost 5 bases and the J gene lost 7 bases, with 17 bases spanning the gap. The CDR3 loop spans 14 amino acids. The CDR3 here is CASSPGGGRFGYTF. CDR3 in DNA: TGTGCCAGCAGCCCCGGTGGGGGCAGGTTTGGCTACACCTTC.

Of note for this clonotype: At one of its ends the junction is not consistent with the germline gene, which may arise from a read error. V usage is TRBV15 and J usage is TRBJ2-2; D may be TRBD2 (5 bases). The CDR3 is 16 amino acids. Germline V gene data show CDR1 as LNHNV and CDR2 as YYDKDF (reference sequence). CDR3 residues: CATSREGFANTGERFF. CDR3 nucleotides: TGTGCCACCAGCAGAGAGGGCTTCGCGAACACCGGGGAGCGGTTTTTT.

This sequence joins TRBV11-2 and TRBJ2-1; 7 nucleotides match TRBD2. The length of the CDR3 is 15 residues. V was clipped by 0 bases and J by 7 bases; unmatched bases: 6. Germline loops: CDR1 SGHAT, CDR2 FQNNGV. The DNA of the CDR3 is TGTGCCAGCAGCTTAGAGGCGGGAGAGTGGAATGAGCAGTTCTTC. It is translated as CASSLEAGEWNEQFF.

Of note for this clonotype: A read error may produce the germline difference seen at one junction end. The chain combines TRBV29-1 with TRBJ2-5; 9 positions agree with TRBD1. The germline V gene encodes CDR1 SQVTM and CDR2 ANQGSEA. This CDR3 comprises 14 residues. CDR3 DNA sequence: TGCAGTGTTGTCCCGGACAGGGGTTTAGGCGGGCAGTACTTC. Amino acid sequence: CSVVPDRGLGGQYF. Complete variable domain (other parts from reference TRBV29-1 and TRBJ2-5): SAVISQKPSRDICQRGTSLTIQCQVDSQVTMMFWYRQQPGQSLTLIATANQGSEATYESGFVIDKFPISRPNLTFSTLTVSNMSPEDSSIYLCSVVPDRGLGGQYFGPGTRLLVL.

The DNA of the CDR3 is TGTGCCAGCAGTGGACCACCCCAGAAACAGGGCATACAAGAGACCCAGTTCTTC. Translated, it gives CASSGPPQKQGIQETQFF. The chain uses TRBV25-1 and TRBJ2-5, with D perhaps matching TRBD1 (6 bases). TRBJ2-1 matches the DNA end more closely, so the J call is doubtful. This CDR3 comprises 18 residues. The germline gives CDR1 MGHDK, CDR2 SYGVNS.